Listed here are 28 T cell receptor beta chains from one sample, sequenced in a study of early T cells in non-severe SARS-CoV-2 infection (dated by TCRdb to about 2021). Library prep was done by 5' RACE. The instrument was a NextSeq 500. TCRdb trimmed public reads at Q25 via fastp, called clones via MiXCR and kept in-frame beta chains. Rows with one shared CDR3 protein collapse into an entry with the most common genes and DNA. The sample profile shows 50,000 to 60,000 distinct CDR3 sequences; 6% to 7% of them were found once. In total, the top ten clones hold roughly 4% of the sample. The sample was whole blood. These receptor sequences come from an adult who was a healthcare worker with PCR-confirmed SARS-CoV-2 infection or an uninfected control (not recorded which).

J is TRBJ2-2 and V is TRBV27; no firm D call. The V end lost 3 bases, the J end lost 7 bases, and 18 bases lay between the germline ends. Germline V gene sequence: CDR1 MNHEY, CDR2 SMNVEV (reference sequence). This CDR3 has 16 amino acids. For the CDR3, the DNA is TGTGCCAGCAGTTTCCCAGGAGCGCAAACCAACGGGGAGCTGTTTTTT. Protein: CASSFPGAQTNGELFF.

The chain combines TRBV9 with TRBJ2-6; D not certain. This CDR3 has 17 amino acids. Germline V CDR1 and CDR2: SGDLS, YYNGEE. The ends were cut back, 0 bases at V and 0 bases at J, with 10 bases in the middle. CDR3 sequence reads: CASSVEGRSSGANVLTF. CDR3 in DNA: TGTGCCAGCAGCGTAGAGGGCAGGAGCTCTGGGGCCAACGTCCTGACTTTC.

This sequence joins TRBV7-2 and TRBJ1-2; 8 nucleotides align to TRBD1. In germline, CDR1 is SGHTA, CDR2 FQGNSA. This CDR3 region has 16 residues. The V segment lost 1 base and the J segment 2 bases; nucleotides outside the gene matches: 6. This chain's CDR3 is CASSLGGQGANYGYTF. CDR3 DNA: TGTGCCAGCAGCTTAGGTGGACAGGGAGCCAACTATGGCTACACCTTC.

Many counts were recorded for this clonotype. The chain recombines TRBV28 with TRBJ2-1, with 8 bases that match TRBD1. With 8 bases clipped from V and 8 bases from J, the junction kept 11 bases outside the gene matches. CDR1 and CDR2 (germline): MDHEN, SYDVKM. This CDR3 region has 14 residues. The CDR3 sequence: CASSDRGNIHEQFF. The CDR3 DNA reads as TGTGCCAGCTCAGACAGGGGAAATATCCATGAGCAGTTCTTC.

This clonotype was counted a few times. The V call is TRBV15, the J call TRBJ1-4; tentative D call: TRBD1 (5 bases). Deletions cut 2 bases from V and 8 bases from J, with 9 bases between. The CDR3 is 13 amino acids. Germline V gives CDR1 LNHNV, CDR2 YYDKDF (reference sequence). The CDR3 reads CATSRRRQEKLFF. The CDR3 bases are TGTGCCACCAGCAGAAGAAGACAGGAAAAACTGTTTTTT.

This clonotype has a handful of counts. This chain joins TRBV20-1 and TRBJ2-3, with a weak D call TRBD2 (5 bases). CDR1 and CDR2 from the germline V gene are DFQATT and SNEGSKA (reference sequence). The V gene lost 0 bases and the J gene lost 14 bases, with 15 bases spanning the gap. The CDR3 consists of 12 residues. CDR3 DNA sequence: TGCAGTGCTAGAGAGAGGGAAACAAGGTGGTATTTT. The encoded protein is CSARERETRWYF.

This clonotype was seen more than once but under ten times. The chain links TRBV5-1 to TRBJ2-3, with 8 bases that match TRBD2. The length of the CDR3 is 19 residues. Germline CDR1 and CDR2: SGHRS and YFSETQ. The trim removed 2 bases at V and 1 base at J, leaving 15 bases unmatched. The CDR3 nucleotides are TGCGCCAGCAGCTTATCATCCCCGGTGCGGGGGGCTGGCACAGATACGCAGTATTTT. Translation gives CASSLSSPVRGAGTDTQYF.

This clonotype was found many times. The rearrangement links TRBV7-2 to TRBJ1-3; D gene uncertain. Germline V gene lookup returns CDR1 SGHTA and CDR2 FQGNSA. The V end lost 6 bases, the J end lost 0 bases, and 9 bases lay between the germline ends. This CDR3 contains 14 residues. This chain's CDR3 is CASSPQYSGNTIYF. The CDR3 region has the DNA TGTGCCAGCAGTCCCCAATACTCTGGAAACACCATATATTTT.

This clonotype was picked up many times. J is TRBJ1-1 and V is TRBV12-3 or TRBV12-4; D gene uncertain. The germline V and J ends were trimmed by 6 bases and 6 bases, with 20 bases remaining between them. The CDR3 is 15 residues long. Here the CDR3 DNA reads TGTGCCAGCAGCGGACGGCGCTCAATGAATGCTGAAGCTTTCTTT. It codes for CASSGRRSMNAEAFF.

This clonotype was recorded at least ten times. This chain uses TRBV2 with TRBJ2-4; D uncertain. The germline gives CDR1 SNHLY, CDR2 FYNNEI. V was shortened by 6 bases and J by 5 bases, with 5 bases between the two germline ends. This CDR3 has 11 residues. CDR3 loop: CASSQENIQYF. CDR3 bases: TGTGCCAGCAGCCAGGAAAACATTCAGTACTTC.

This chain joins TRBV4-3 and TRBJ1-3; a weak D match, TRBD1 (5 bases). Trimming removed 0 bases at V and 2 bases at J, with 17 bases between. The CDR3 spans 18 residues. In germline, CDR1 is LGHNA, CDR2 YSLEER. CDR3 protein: CASSQDTRRGRPGNTIYF. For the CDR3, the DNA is TGCGCCAGCAGCCAAGATACAAGAAGGGGACGGCCTGGAAACACCATATATTTT.

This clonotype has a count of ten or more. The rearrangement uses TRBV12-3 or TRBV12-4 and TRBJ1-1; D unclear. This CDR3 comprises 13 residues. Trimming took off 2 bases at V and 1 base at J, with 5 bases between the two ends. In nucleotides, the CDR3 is TGTGCCAGCAGTTTAAAACAGAACACTGAAGCTTTCTTT. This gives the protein CASSLKQNTEAFF.

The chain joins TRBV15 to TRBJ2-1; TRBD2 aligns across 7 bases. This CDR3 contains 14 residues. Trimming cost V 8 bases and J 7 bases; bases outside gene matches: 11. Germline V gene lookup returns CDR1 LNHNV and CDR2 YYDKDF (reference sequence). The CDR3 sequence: CATSGRTARNEQFF. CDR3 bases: TGTGCCACCTCCGGGAGGACCGCACGTAATGAGCAGTTCTTC.

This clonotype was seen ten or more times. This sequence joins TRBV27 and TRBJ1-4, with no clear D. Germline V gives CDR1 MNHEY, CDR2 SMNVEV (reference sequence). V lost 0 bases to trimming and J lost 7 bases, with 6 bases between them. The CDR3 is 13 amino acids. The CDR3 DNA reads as TGTGCCAGCAGTTTATCGACGAGTGAAAAACTGTTTTTT. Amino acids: CASSLSTSEKLFF. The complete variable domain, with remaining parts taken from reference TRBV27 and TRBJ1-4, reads EAQVTQNPRYLITVTGKKLTVTCSQNMNHEYMSWYRQDPGLGLRQIYYSMNVEVTDKGDVPEGYKVSRKEKRNFPLILESPSPNQTSLYFCASSLSTSEKLFFGSGTQLSVL.

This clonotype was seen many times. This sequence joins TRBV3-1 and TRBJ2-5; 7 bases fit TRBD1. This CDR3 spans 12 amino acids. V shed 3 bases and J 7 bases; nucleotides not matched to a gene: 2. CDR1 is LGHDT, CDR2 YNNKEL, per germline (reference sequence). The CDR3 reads CASSQDRRTQYF. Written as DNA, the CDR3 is TGTGCCAGCAGCCAGGACAGGAGGACCCAGTACTTC.

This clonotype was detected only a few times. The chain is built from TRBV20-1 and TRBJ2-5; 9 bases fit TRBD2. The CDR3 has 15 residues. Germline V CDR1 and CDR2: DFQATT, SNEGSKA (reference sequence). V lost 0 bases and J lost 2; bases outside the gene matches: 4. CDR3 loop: CSARDPAGGQETQYF. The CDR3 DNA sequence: TGCAGTGCTAGAGATCCGGCGGGGGGGCAAGAGACCCAGTACTTC.

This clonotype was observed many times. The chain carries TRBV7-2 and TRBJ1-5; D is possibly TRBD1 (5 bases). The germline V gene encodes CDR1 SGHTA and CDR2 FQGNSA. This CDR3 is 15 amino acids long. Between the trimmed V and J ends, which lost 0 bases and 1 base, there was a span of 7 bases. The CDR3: CASSLAPGSNQPQHF. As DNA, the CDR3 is TGTGCCAGCAGCTTAGCCCCAGGGAGCAATCAGCCCCAGCATTTT.

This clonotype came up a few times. CDR3 bases: TGTGCCAGCAGCCTTACAATCTACGAGCAGTACTTC. Its protein is CASSLTIYEQYF. The chain links TRBV11-2 to TRBJ2-7; D not resolved. The CDR3 consists of 12 residues. V shed 5 bases and J shed 3 bases, with 8 bases lying between them. CDR1 SGHAT and CDR2 FQNNGV come from the germline V gene. The variable domain in full, with the rest retrieved from reference TRBV11-2 and TRBJ2-7, is EAGVAQSPRYKIIEKRQSVAFWCNPISGHATLYWYQQILGQGPKLLIQFQNNGVVDDSQLPKDRFSAERLKGVDSTLKIQPAKLEDSAVYLCASSLTIYEQYFGPGTRLTVT.

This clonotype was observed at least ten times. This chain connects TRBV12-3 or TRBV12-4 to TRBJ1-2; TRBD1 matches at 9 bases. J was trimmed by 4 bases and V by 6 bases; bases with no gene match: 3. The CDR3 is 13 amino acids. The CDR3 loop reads CASSPDRGYGYTF. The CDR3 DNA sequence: TGTGCCAGCAGCCCGGACAGGGGCTATGGCTACACCTTC.

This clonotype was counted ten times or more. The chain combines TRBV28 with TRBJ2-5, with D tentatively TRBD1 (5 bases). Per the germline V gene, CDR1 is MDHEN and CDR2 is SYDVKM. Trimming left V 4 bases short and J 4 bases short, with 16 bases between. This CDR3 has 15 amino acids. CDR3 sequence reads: CASSSLTGGAETQYF. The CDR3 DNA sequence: TGTGCCAGCAGTTCCCTGACTGGTGGGGCAGAGACCCAGTACTTC.

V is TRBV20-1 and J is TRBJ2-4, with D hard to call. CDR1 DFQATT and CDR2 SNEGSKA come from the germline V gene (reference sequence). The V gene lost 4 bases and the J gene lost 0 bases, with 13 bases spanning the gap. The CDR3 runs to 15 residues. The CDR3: CSANDGQVAKNIQYF. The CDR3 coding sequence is TGCAGTGCTAACGACGGGCAAGTAGCCAAAAACATTCAGTACTTC.

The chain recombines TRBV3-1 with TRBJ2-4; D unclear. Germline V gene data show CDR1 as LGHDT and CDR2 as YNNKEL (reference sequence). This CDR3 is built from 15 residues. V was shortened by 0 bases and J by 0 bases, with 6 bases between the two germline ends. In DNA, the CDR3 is TGTGCCAGCAGCCAAGACGCCCTAGCCAAAAACATTCAGTACTTC. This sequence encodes CASSQDALAKNIQYF.

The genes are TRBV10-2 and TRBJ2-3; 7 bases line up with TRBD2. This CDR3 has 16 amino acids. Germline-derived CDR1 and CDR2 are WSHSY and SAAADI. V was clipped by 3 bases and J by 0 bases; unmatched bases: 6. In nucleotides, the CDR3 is TGCGCCAGCAGTGATCGTCAGCGGGGAAGCACAGATACGCAGTATTTT. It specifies CASSDRQRGSTDTQYF.

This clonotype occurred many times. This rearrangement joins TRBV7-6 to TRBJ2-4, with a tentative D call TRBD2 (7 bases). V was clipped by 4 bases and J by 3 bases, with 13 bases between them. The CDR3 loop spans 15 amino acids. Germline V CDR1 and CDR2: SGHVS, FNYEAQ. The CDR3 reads CASSSYREGKNIQYF. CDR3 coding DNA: TGTGCCAGCAGCTCATACAGGGAGGGCAAAAACATTCAGTACTTC.

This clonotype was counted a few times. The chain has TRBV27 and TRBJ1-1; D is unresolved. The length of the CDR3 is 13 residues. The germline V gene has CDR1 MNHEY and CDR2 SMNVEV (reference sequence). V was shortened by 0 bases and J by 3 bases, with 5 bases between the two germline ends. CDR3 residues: CASSLSGYTEAFF. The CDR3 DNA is TGTGCCAGCAGTTTATCGGGCTACACTGAAGCTTTCTTT.

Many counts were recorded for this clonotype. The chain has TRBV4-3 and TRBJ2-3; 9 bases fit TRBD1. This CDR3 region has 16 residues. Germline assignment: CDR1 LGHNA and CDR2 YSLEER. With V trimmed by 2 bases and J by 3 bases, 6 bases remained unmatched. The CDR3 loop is CASSQRDRARTDTQYF. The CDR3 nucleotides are TGCGCCAGCAGCCAACGGGACAGGGCGCGAACAGATACGCAGTATTTT.

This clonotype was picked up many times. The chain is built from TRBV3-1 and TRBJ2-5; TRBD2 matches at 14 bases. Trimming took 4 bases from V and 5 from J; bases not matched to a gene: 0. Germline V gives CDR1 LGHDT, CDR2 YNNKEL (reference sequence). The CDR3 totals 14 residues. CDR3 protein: CASSRTSGGETQYF. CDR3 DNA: TGTGCCAGCAGCCGGACTAGCGGGGGGGAGACCCAGTACTTC.

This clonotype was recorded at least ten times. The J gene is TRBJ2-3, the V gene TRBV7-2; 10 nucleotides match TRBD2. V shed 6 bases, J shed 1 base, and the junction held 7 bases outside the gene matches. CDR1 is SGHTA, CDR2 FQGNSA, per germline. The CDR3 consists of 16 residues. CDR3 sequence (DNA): TGTGCCAGCAGTTACAAGCGGGGGGGACGCACAGATACGCAGTATTTT. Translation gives CASSYKRGGRTDTQYF.